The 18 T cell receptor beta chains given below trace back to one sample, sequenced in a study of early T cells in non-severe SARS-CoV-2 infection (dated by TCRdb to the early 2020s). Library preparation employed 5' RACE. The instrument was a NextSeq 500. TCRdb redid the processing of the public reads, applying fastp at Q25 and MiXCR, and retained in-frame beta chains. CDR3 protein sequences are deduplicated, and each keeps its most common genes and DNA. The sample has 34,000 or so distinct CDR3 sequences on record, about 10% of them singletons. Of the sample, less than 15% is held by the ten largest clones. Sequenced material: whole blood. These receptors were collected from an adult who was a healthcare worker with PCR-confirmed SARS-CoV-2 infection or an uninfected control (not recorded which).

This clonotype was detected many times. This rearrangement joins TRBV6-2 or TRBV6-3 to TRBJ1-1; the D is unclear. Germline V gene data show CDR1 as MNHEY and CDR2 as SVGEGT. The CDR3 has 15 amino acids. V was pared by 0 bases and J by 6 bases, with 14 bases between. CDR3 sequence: CASSYSIRRLSEAFF. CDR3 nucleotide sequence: TGTGCCAGCAGTTACTCTATCCGACGACTCTCTGAAGCTTTCTTT.

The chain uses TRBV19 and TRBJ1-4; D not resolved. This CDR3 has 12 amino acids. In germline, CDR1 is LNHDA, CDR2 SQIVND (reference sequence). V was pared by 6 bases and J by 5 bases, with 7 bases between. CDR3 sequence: CASSRKNEKLFF. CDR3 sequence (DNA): TGTGCCAGTAGCAGGAAGAATGAAAAACTGTTTTTT.

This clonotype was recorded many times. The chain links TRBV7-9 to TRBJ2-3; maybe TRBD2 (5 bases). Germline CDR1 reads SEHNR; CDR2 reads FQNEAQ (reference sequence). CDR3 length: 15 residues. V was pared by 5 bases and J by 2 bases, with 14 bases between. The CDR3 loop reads CASSPPGGYTDTQYF. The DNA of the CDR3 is TGTGCCAGCAGCCCCCCAGGAGGATACACAGATACGCAGTATTTT.

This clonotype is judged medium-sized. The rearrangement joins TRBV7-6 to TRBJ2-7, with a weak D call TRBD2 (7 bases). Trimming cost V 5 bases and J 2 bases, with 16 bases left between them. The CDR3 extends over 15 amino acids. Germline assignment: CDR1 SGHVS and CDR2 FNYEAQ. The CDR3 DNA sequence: TGTGCCAGCAGCCCGATGGGGGGGGCACCCTACGAGCAGTACTTC. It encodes CASSPMGGAPYEQYF.

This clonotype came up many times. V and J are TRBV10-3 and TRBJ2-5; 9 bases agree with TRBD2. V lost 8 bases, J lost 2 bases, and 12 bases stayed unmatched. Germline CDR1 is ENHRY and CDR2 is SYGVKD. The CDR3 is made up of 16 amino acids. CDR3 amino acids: CAIGSGGTGAQETQYF. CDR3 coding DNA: TGTGCCATCGGAAGCGGGGGGACGGGGGCACAAGAGACCCAGTACTTC.

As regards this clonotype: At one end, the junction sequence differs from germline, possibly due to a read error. The CDR3 DNA reads as TGTGGCACCAGTGAGGACAGGTGGGGCGGAGATACGCAGTATTTT. Protein: CGTSEDRWGGDTQYF. The chain recombines TRBV24-1 with TRBJ2-3; 7 nucleotides match TRBD1. This CDR3 region has 15 residues. CDR1 KGHDR and CDR2 SFDVKD come from the germline V gene.

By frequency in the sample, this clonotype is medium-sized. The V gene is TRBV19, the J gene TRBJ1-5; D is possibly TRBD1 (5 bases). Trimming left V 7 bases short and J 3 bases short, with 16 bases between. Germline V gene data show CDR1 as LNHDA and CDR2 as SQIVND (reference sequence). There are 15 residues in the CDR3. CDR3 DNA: TGTGCCAGTAAACAGGACGGGTTCTCCAATCAGCCCCAGCATTTT. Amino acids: CASKQDGFSNQPQHF.

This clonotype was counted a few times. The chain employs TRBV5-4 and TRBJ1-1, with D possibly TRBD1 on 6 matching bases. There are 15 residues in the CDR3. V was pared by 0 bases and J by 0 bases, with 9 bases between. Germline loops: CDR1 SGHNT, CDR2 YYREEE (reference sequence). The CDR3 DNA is TGTGCCAGCAGCTTGGATTGGACAGTGAACACTGAAGCTTTCTTT. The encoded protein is CASSLDWTVNTEAFF.

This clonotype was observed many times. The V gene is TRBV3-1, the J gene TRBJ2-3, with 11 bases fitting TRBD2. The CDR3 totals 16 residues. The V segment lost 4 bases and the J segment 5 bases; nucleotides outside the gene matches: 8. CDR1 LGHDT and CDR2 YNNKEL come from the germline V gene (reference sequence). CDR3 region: CASSRGSGGARDTQYF. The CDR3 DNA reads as TGTGCCAGCAGCCGGGGTAGCGGGGGGGCAAGAGATACGCAGTATTTT.

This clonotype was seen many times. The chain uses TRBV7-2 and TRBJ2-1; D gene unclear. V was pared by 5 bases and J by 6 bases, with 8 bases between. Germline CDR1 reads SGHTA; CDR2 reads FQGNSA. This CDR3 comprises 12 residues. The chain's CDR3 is CASSPASNEQFF. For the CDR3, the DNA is TGTGCCAGCAGCCCGGCATCCAATGAGCAGTTCTTC.

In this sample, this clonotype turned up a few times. CDR3 nucleotides: TGTGCCAGCAGCACGGACAGCTACAATGAGCAGTTCTTC. This codes for CASSTDSYNEQFF. V is TRBV3-1 and J is TRBJ2-1; D perhaps matches TRBD1 (6 bases). This CDR3 has 13 residues. Germline V gives CDR1 LGHDT, CDR2 YNNKEL (reference sequence). Between the trimmed V and J ends, which lost 5 bases and 3 bases, there was a span of 8 bases.

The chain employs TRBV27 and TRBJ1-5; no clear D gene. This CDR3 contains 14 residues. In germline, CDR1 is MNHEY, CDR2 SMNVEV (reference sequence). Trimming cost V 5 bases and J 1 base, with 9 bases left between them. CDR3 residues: CASSPGGSNQPQHF. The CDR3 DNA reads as TGTGCCAGCAGTCCTGGCGGGAGCAATCAGCCCCAGCATTTT.

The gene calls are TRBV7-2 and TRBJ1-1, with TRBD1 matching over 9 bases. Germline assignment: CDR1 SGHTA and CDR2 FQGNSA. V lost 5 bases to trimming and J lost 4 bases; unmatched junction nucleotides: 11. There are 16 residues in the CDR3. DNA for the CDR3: TGTGCCAGCAGCCTACGAGCGGGACAGGGATCCACTGAAGCTTTCTTT. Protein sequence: CASSLRAGQGSTEAFF.

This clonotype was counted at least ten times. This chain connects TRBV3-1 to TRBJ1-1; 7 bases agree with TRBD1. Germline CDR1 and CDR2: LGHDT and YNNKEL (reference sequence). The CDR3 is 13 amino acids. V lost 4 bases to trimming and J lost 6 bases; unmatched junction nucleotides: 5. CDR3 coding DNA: TGTGCCAGCAGCCGTGACAGGGAGGCTGAAGCTTTCTTT. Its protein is CASSRDREAEAFF.

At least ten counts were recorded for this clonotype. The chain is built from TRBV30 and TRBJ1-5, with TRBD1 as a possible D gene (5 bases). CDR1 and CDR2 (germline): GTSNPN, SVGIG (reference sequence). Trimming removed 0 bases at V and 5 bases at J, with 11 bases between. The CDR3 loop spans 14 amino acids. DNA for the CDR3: TGTGCCTGGAGTGTCGGGGGTGGGGATCAGCCCCAGCATTTT. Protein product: CAWSVGGGDQPQHF.

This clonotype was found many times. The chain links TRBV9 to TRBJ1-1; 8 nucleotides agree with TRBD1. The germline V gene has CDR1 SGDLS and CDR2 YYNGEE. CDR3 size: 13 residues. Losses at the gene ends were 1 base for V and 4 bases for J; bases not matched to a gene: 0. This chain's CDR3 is CASSVTGGTEAFF. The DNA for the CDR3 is TGTGCCAGCAGCGTAACAGGGGGCACTGAAGCTTTCTTT.

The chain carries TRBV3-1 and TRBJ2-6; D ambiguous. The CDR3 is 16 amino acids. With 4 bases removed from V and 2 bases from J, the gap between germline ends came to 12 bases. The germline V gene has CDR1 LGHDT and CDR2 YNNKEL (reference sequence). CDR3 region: CASSLRRGAGANVLTF. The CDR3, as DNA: TGTGCCAGCAGCCTACGTCGAGGAGCTGGGGCCAACGTCCTGACTTTC.

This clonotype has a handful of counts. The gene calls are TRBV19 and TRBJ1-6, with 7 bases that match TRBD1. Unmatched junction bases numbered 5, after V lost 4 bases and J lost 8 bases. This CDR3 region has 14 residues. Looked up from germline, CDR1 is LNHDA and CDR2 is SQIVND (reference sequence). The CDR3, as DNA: TGTGCCAGTAGTAAGGGGGCCGAGTATTCACCCCTCCACTTT. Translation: CASSKGAEYSPLHF. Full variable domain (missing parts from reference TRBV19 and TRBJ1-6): DGGITQSPKYLFRKEGQNVTLSCEQNLNHDAMYWYRQDPGQGLRLIYYSQIVNDFQKGDIAEGYSVSREKKESFPLTVTSAQKNPTAFYLCASSKGAEYSPLHFGNGTRLTVT.